The sequence of this TCR beta chain was determined in a study of OX40 agonist ivuxolimab in advanced cancers. Study background: Each patient was given ivuxolimab into a vein every 2 weeks, at 0.01 to 10 mg/kg. Participants averaged approximately 65 years of age (range roughly 23 to 79) and were over 75% male. Three patients, one with hepatocellular carcinoma and two with cutaneous melanoma, responded partially.

Generated by immunoSEQ multiplex PCR, the TCRdb table keeps only in-frame clones and is missing some. The sample lists some 42,000 clones; 86% were seen once. This CDR3 is 13 amino acids long. Germline assignment: CDR1 SGDLS and CDR2 YYNGEE. Trimming took off 6 bases at V and 7 bases at J, with 16 bases between the two ends. The sequencing used CD4+ or CD8+ T cells sorted from blood, collected in a trial of the OX40 agonist ivuxolimab. This sequence was found in an adult with an advanced solid tumor such as melanoma, head and neck, liver or kidney cancer. The V call is TRBV9, the J call TRBJ2-5; D might be TRBD2 (6 bases). The CDR3 spells CASNAGQAGTQYF. The CDR3 DNA is TGTGCCAGCAATGCGGGGCAGGCCGGGACCCAGTACTTC. The full variable domain, with the rest looked up from reference TRBV9 and TRBJ2-5, is DSGVTQTPKHLITATGQRVTLRCSPRSGDLSVYWYQQSLDQGLQFLIQYYNGEERAKGNILERFSAQQFPDLHSELNLSSLELGDSALYFCASNAGQAGTQYFGPGTRLLVL.